This TCR beta chain was found in a study of cytotoxic CD8 clonotypes in ibrutinib-treated CLL. Looking at the study overall: Researchers reported around 10 relapsed/refractory and some 14 treatment-naive patients, 17 of them IGHV unmutated.

Germline CDR1 SGHTA, CDR2 FQGNSA. There are 11 residues in the CDR3. V was shortened by 5 bases and J by 3 bases, with 5 bases between the two germline ends. General observations from the study: Treatment saw public clonotypes, which were uncommon, either contract or stay stable.

Only in-frame clones appear in the TCRdb table, and some are missing; sequencing was by immunoSEQ multiplex PCR. The table has around 140,000 clones, around 77% seen once. Concerning this clone itself: Its antigen is still unknown.

This rearrangement joins TRBV7-2 to TRBJ2-7; D uncertain. The sequencing here drew on PBMCs, taken after 12 months of ibrutinib treatment. The TCR sequence derives from a human donor with chronic lymphocytic leukemia. The CDR3 region is CASSINYEQYF. The DNA for the CDR3 is TGTGCCAGCAGCATCAACTACGAGCAGTACTTC.